These 17 T cell receptor beta chains were all obtained from the same sample, sequenced in a study of T cells after yellow fever vaccination. Via MiXCR, TCRdb re-called the 5' RACE reads, giving one row per CDR3 protein. The sample records about 120,000 distinct CDR3 sequences, over 8% being singletons. The source was CD8+ T cells sorted from PBMCs, collected on the day of the yellow fever booster vaccination. The origin of the receptors is a man aged 18 to 30 who received the YFV17D yellow fever vaccine.

This clonotype was seen more than once but under ten times. The CDR3 DNA is TGTGCCAGCAGCTCTACGGACAGGGGAGGAAATGAGCAGTTCTTC. It codes for CASSSTDRGGNEQFF. This chain uses TRBV13 with TRBJ2-1, with 9 bases lining up with TRBD1. CDR1 is PRHDT, CDR2 FYEKMQ, per germline (reference sequence). CDR3 size: 15 residues. V trimming: 4 bases; J trimming: 7 bases; junction bases outside the gene matches: 8.

The chain links TRBV6-1 to TRBJ2-1; D possibly corresponds to TRBD2 (5 bases). Trimming took off 9 bases at V and 0 bases at J, with 12 bases between the two ends. CDR1 MNHNS and CDR2 SASEGT come from the germline V gene. The CDR3 totals 14 residues. DNA of the CDR3: TGTGCCAGTAAGGACTCGAGCTCCTACAATGAGCAGTTCTTC. As protein: CASKDSSSYNEQFF.

This clonotype was seen more than once but under ten times. This chain connects TRBV20-1 to TRBJ2-2; tentative D call: TRBD2 (6 bases). CDR1 is DFQATT, CDR2 SNEGSKA, per germline (reference sequence). Between the trimmed V and J ends, which lost 3 bases and 10 bases, there was a span of 15 bases. The CDR3 has 13 residues. The CDR3 sequence is CSARGTDGEELFF. CDR3 nucleotide sequence: TGCAGTGCTAGGGGGACTGATGGCGAGGAGCTGTTTTTT.

In this sample, this clonotype turned up many times. V and J are TRBV10-3 and TRBJ2-6, with D unresolved. V lost 0 bases, J lost 0 bases, and 3 bases lay in between. The CDR3 spans 15 residues. Germline assignment: CDR1 ENHRY and CDR2 SYGVKD. CDR3: CAISESSSGANVLTF. The CDR3 coding sequence is TGTGCCATCAGTGAGTCCAGCTCTGGGGCCAACGTCCTGACTTTC.

CDR3 region: CASKLGPGGSYNEQFF. CDR3 in DNA: TGTGCCAGCAAGTTAGGGCCAGGGGGGTCCTACAATGAGCAGTTCTTC. The gene calls are TRBV12-3 or TRBV12-4 and TRBJ2-1, with TRBD1 as a possible D gene (7 bases). V lost 7 bases and J 1 base, leaving 17 bases between the germline ends. CDR3 size: 16 residues.

This clonotype was seen at least ten times. J is TRBJ2-1 and V is TRBV4-1, with 11 bases lining up with TRBD2. The CDR3 is 17 amino acids. Germline CDR1 is MGHRA and CDR2 is YSYEKL. After removal of 4 bases from V and 10 bases from J, the junction contained 15 bases not matched to a gene. The CDR3 DNA reads TGCGCCAGCAGCCGGGTTAGCGGGGGGGCTTTGCCGGGCGAGCAGTTCTTC. As protein: CASSRVSGGALPGEQFF.

The chain recombines TRBV7-7 with TRBJ2-7, with D perhaps matching TRBD1 (5 bases). Trimming took off 1 base at V and 6 bases at J, with 19 bases between the two ends. CDR1 is SSHAT, CDR2 FNYEAQ, per germline (reference sequence). The length of the CDR3 is 16 residues. The CDR3: CASSLGMGSPQGEQYF. The CDR3 bases are TGTGCCAGCAGCTTAGGGATGGGATCCCCCCAGGGCGAGCAGTACTTC.

This clonotype was counted ten times or more. The CDR3: CASSLYRNTGELFF. The CDR3 region has the DNA TGCGCCAGCAGCTTGTACAGAAACACCGGGGAGCTGTTTTTT. V gene TRBV5-1 combines with J gene TRBJ2-2, with D uncertain. Germline V gene data show CDR1 as SGHRS and CDR2 as YFSETQ. CDR3 length: 14 amino acids. The V and J ends lost 1 base and 2 bases respectively, with 6 bases between them.

Only a few counts were recorded for this clonotype. This chain connects TRBV6-2 or TRBV6-3 to TRBJ2-7; 9 bases line up with TRBD2. Trimming removed 2 bases from V and 3 bases from J; junction bases left unmatched: 11. This CDR3 comprises 17 residues. CDR1 and CDR2 (germline): MNHEY, SVGEGT. CDR3 protein: CASSYPLGGGEFYEQYV. The CDR3, as DNA: TGTGCCAGCAGTTACCCCCTAGGCGGGGGGGAATTCTACGAGCAGTACGTC.

At least ten counts were recorded for this clonotype. V usage is TRBV7-8 and J usage is TRBJ2-1, with no clear D. The CDR3 is made up of 16 amino acids. Germline V gene data show CDR1 as SGHVS and CDR2 as FQNEAQ. V lost 5 bases and J lost 8, with 22 bases in between. The CDR3 sequence: CASSPPTSVLLDEQFF. The CDR3 DNA reads as TGTGCCAGCAGCCCACCCACCTCGGTCTTGCTGGATGAGCAGTTCTTC.

The J gene is TRBJ2-3, the V gene TRBV4-1; 14 bases agree with TRBD2. Germline-derived CDR1 and CDR2 are MGHRA and YSYEKL. The CDR3 sequence is 17 residues long. V shed 5 bases, J shed 4 bases, and the junction held 8 bases outside the gene matches. CDR3 sequence (DNA): TGCGCCAGCAGCGGATATCCGGGACTAGCGGGGGCAGATACGCAGTATTTT. This translates into CASSGYPGLAGADTQYF.

The rearrangement joins TRBV11-2 to TRBJ2-1, with 8 bases lining up with TRBD1. This CDR3 is 15 amino acids long. Germline trimming cut 4 bases from V and 4 bases from J; bases unmatched to any gene: 6. Germline V lookup: CDR1 SGHAT, CDR2 FQNNGV. The CDR3 DNA sequence: TGTGCCAGCAGCTCTTGGGACAGGCAGTACAATGAGCAGTTCTTC. Translating gives CASSSWDRQYNEQFF.

The V and J genes are TRBV7-6 and TRBJ2-7; D is unresolved. Germline CDR1 SGHVS, CDR2 FNYEAQ. CDR3 length: 13 amino acids. CDR3 sequence: CASILGWGYEQYV. The CDR3 nucleotides are TGTGCCAGCATCTTAGGTTGGGGCTACGAGCAGTACGTC.

The J gene is TRBJ2-1, the V gene TRBV28; TRBD1 matches 9 bases. Germline loops: CDR1 MDHEN, CDR2 SYDVKM. The CDR3 runs to 16 residues. V was pared by 6 bases and J by 2 bases, with 8 bases of the junction left unmatched. The CDR3 here is CASRKIRQGAYNEQFF. The CDR3 DNA reads as TGTGCCAGCAGAAAGATCAGACAGGGGGCCTACAATGAGCAGTTCTTC.

The chain couples TRBV7-9 to TRBJ1-2, with unresolved D. The CDR3 contains 13 residues. Germline lookup yields CDR1 SEHNR and CDR2 FQNEAQ (reference sequence). V lost 2 bases to trimming and J lost 3 bases, with 7 bases between them. The CDR3 sequence: CASSLRPDYGYTF. The CDR3, as DNA: TGTGCCAGCAGCTTAAGGCCAGACTATGGCTACACCTTC.

This clonotype has ten or more counts. The V call is TRBV6-5, the J call TRBJ1-1; 7 bases match TRBD1. With V trimmed by 0 bases and J by 0 bases, 7 bases remained unmatched. There are 17 residues in the CDR3. The V gene's germline CDR1 is MNHEY and CDR2 SVGAGI. CDR3 in amino acids: CASSYSIGTAMNTEAFF. CDR3 DNA: TGTGCCAGCAGTTACTCGATCGGGACAGCCATGAACACTGAAGCTTTCTTT.

This clonotype was observed many times. The J gene is TRBJ2-2, the V gene TRBV27, with 8 positions matching TRBD1. Germline CDR1 reads MNHEY; CDR2 reads SMNVEV (reference sequence). The CDR3 is made up of 15 amino acids. V lost 3 bases, J lost 5 bases, and 5 bases stayed unmatched. CDR3 nucleotide sequence: TGTGCCAGCAGTTTTGGTACAGGGGGAACCGGGGAGCTGTTTTTT. Translating it yields CASSFGTGGTGELFF.